These T cell receptor beta chains were read from a single sample in a study of control samples from healthy donors and cancer patients. Generated by immunoSEQ multiplex PCR, the TCRdb table keeps only in-frame clones and is missing some. The table has about 160,000 clones, around 94% seen once; the top ten hold around 13%. The sample consisted of PBMCs. Receptors originate from a man between 60 and 75 years old with colorectal cancer. Each CDR3 is given with its conserved first and last residue. Each record gives: clone size, J gene, D gene, V gene, CDR3 DNA, CDR3 protein. The D gene is left open where the match is weak. Not every row has a clone size; where given, it reads once, few, many or a size class.

clone_size: .
j_call: TRBJ1-4
d_call: TRBD1
v_call: TRBV7-2
cdr3_nt: TGTGCCAGCAGCCAGGACAGGGGGGGTGAAAAACTGTTTTTT
cdr3_aa: CASSQDRGGEKLFF

clone_size: .
j_call: TRBJ1-2
d_call: TRBD1
v_call: TRBV10-2
cdr3_nt: TGCGCCAGCAGTCTCGGGTACACAGGGGGCTATGGCTACACCTTC
cdr3_aa: CASSLGYTGGYGYTF

clone_size: .
j_call: TRBJ2-2
d_call: .
v_call: TRBV3-1/TRBV3-2
cdr3_nt: TGTGCCAGCAGCCCACGAGCGACAGCGAACACCGGGGAGCTGTTTTTT
cdr3_aa: CASSPRATANTGELFF

clone_size: .
j_call: TRBJ2-5
d_call: .
v_call: TRBV29-1
cdr3_nt: TGCAGCCTAAACAGGGACCAAGAGACCCAGTACTTC
cdr3_aa: CSLNRDQETQYF

clone_size: once
j_call: TRBJ2-7
d_call: .
v_call: TRBV27
cdr3_nt: TGTGCCAGCAGTTTATCCGTCCGAGACTACGAGCAGTACTTC
cdr3_aa: CASSLSVRDYEQYF

clone_size: few
j_call: TRBJ2-2
d_call: TRBD1
v_call: TRBV9
cdr3_nt: TGTGCCAGCAGCGCACAGGGGTACACCGGGGAGCTGTTTTTT
cdr3_aa: CASSAQGYTGELFF

clone_size: .
j_call: TRBJ1-2
d_call: TRBD1
v_call: TRBV19
cdr3_nt: TGTGCCAGTAGTATCCCACAACGGGACAGGGTCTATGGCTACACCTTC
cdr3_aa: CASSIPQRDRVYGYTF

clone_size: .
j_call: TRBJ2-1
d_call: .
v_call: TRBV19
cdr3_nt: TGTGCCAGTAGTATAGGCCACCTCTCCTACAATGAGCAGTTCTTC
cdr3_aa: CASSIGHLSYNEQFF

clone_size: .
j_call: TRBJ1-4
d_call: TRBD1
v_call: TRBV2
cdr3_nt: TGTGCCAGCAGTGATGACAGGGGGCGTGAAAAACTGTTTTTT
cdr3_aa: CASSDDRGREKLFF

clone_size: .
j_call: TRBJ2-7
d_call: .
v_call: TRBV20-1
cdr3_nt: TGCAGTGCTAGTTGGGACTCCTACGAGCAGTACTTC
cdr3_aa: CSASWDSYEQYF

clone_size: .
j_call: TRBJ2-5
d_call: .
v_call: TRBV5-1
cdr3_nt: TGCGCCAGCAGAAGTACCGGGACCGGGGTAATGTACTTC
cdr3_aa: CASRSTGTGVMYF

clone_size: .
j_call: TRBJ2-5
d_call: .
v_call: TRBV12-3/TRBV12-4
cdr3_nt: TGTGCCAGCGCAAGAAAGACCCAGTACTTC
cdr3_aa: CASARKTQYF

clone_size: .
j_call: TRBJ1-2
d_call: .
v_call: TRBV6-5
cdr3_nt: TGTGCCAGCAGTTACTCACTAAGGGGTGGCTACACCTTC
cdr3_aa: CASSYSLRGGYTF

clone_size: .
j_call: TRBJ2-7
d_call: .
v_call: TRBV15
cdr3_nt: TGTGCCACCAGCAGAGGCCTGGGGGAGCAGTACTTC
cdr3_aa: CATSRGLGEQYF

clone_size: once
j_call: TRBJ1-1
d_call: .
v_call: TRBV11-2
cdr3_nt: TGTGCCAGCAGCTTAAATGAGTTGAACACTGAAGCTTTCTTT
cdr3_aa: CASSLNELNTEAFF